A single sample is the source of the 19 T cell receptor beta chains below, sequenced in a study of HIV-infected patients and healthy controls. 500 ng RNA was reverse transcribed with alpha and beta constant-region primers. Each of the alpha and beta chains got its own library through chain-specific third strand synthesis with indices. TCRdb passed the 5' RACE reads through MiXCR, listing each CDR3 protein once. This table holds about 3,300 distinct CDR3 sequences, less than 25% found once. No cell fractionation was done, so the repertoire covers all unsorted peripheral blood T cells. Here the sequenced sample was blood, taken before antiretroviral therapy. Every receptor here comes from an adult with HIV infection.

The rearrangement joins TRBV5-1 to TRBJ1-1, with TRBD1 matching over 9 bases. Losses at the gene ends were 5 bases for V and 1 base for J; bases not matched to a gene: 3. This CDR3 contains 14 residues. Germline V gives CDR1 SGHRS, CDR2 YFSETQ. In DNA, the CDR3 is TGCGCCAGCAGATTGACAGGGGGGAACACTGAAGCTTTCTTT. It yields the protein CASRLTGGNTEAFF.

This clonotype occurred once. Here the CDR3 DNA reads TGTGCCAGCAGCACGGGACTACTAGCGGGGCTTGAAGAGACCCAGTACTTC. Protein sequence: CASSTGLLAGLEETQYF. The rearrangement uses TRBV5-6 and TRBJ2-5; 10 bases are a match to TRBD2. Trimming removed 4 bases from V and 3 bases from J; junction bases left unmatched: 12. Germline assignment: CDR1 SGHDT and CDR2 YYEEEE. CDR3 length: 17 amino acids.

This clonotype is labeled medium-sized. The V gene is TRBV4-1, the J gene TRBJ1-2; no definite D call. From germline, CDR1 is MGHRA and CDR2 YSYEKL. This CDR3 region has 16 residues. V dropped 0 bases and J dropped 4 bases, with 15 bases sitting between them. The CDR3 DNA follows: TGCGCCAGCAGCCAAGATGAGACGCCATCCAGCTATGGCTACACCTTC. Translated: CASSQDETPSSYGYTF.

In this sample, this clonotype is medium-sized. V gene TRBV12-3 or TRBV12-4 combines with J gene TRBJ1-2; 8 bases line up with TRBD1. Trimming cost V 3 bases and J 5 bases; bases outside gene matches: 2. The CDR3 runs 13 residues. CDR3 in DNA: TGTGCCAGCAGTTTGGACAGGGTGTATGGCTACACCTTC. It specifies CASSLDRVYGYTF.

This chain joins TRBV10-3 and TRBJ1-5; D remains ambiguous. The CDR3 has 10 amino acids. Germline V CDR1 and CDR2: ENHRY, SYGVKD. Trimming shortened V by 6 bases and J by 4 bases, and 1 base separated the two germline ends. CDR3 residues: CAIRNQPQHF. As DNA, the CDR3 is TGTGCCATCAGAAATCAGCCCCAGCATTTT.

This clonotype was observed a handful of times. The chain combines TRBV19 with TRBJ1-5, with TRBD1 as a possible D gene (5 bases). Between the trimmed V and J ends, which lost 4 bases and 1 base, there was a span of 8 bases. The CDR3 spans 14 residues. CDR1 and CDR2 (germline): LNHDA, SQIVND (reference sequence). CDR3 DNA sequence: TGTGCCAGTAGTAAGGGGCTAAGCAATCAGCCCCAGCATTTT. The encoded protein is CASSKGLSNQPQHF.

This clonotype was counted only a few times. This sequence joins TRBV6-1 and TRBJ1-4; the match to TRBD1 covers 7 bases. Unmatched junction bases numbered 11, after V lost 2 bases and J lost 11 bases. This CDR3 comprises 15 residues. Per germline, CDR1 MNHNS and CDR2 SASEGT. In DNA, the CDR3 is TGTGCCAGCAGTGAAAATACAGGGGTACAATCGAAACTGTTTTTT. Translation gives CASSENTGVQSKLFF.

A remark on this clonotype: Since no conserved phenylalanine or tryptophan closes the CDR3, a read error is the likely cause. The V and J genes are TRBV12-3 or TRBV12-4 and TRBJ2-5; 10 positions match TRBD2. V shed 2 bases and J 1 base; nucleotides not matched to a gene: 4. The CDR3 has 16 residues. CDR3 protein: CASSLWASGGQETQYL. CDR3 DNA sequence: TGTGCCAGCAGTTTATGGGCTAGCGGGGGCCAAGAGACCCAGTACTTA.

This clonotype has only a few counts. V usage is TRBV5-6 and J usage is TRBJ2-5; D not resolved. The CDR3 runs to 13 residues. From germline, CDR1 is SGHDT and CDR2 YYEEEE. The V end was cut by 6 bases, the J end by 1 base, with 10 bases between. The CDR3 nucleotides are TGTGCCAGCAAGGCACCTTTCCAAGAGACCCAGTACTTC. Encoded protein: CASKAPFQETQYF.

This clonotype was counted between two and nine times. The chain couples TRBV30 to TRBJ2-7; D may be TRBD1 (6 bases). Trimming took 2 bases from V and 2 from J, leaving 10 bases between them. CDR1 GTSNPN and CDR2 SVGIG come from the germline V gene (reference sequence). This CDR3 region has 13 residues. DNA of the CDR3: TGTGCCTGGAGTAAGGGGGATCCCTACGAGCAGTACTTC. Encoded protein: CAWSKGDPYEQYF. The full variable domain, its missing parts supplied by reference TRBV30 and TRBJ2-7, is SQTIHQWPATLVQPVGSPLSLECTVEGTSNPNLYWYRQAAGRGLQLLFYSVGIGQISSEVPQNLSASRPQDRQFILSSKKLLLSDSGFYLCAWSKGDPYEQYFGPGTRLTVT.

This clonotype showed up just a few times. The rearrangement joins TRBV12-3 or TRBV12-4 to TRBJ1-1; D gene ambiguous. CDR3 size: 13 residues. Trimming cost V 5 bases and J 0 bases, with 7 bases left between them. CDR3 nucleotide sequence: TGTGCCAGCAGTGCCCTCATGAACACTGAAGCTTTCTTT. Translation: CASSALMNTEAFF.

Only one count was recorded for this clonotype. The junction departs from the called germline gene at one end, perhaps through a read error. CDR3 sequence reads: CASILVPAGDAKNIQYF. The CDR3 DNA reads as TGCGCCAGCATCTTGGTTCCAGCGGGGGACGCCAAAAACATTCAGTACTTC. This chain uses TRBV5-1 with TRBJ2-4, with 8 bases lining up with TRBD2. From germline, CDR1 is SGHRS and CDR2 YFSETQ. The CDR3 consists of 17 residues. The full variable domain, completed using reference TRBV5-1 and TRBJ2-4, is KAGVTQTPRYLIKTRGQQVTLSCSPISGHRSVSWYQQTPGQGLQFLFEYFSETQRNKGNFPGRFSGRQFSNSRSEMNVSTLELGDSALYLCASILVPAGDAKNIQYFGAGTRLSVL.

The chain has TRBV4-1 and TRBJ1-2; D ambiguous. V lost 1 base and J 4 bases, leaving 19 bases between the germline ends. This CDR3 has 17 residues. CDR1 and CDR2 (germline): MGHRA, YSYEKL. Here the CDR3 reads CASSQVIAVGSRYGYTF. In DNA form, the CDR3 reads TGCGCCAGCAGCCAAGTTATCGCCGTAGGCAGCCGCTATGGCTACACCTTC.

This clonotype is categorized as large (0.1 to 1%). The V gene is TRBV30, the J gene TRBJ1-4, with TRBD1 as a possible D gene (6 bases). Trimming cost V 5 bases and J 7 bases, with 11 bases left between them. Germline assignment: CDR1 GTSNPN and CDR2 SVGIG (reference sequence). The CDR3 sequence is 12 residues long. The CDR3 is CAWSGAVEKLFF. CDR3 DNA: TGTGCCTGGTCGGGGGCGGTTGAAAAACTGTTTTTT. The full variable domain, rest sourced from reference TRBV30 and TRBJ1-4, is SQTIHQWPATLVQPVGSPLSLECTVEGTSNPNLYWYRQAAGRGLQLLFYSVGIGQISSEVPQNLSASRPQDRQFILSSKKLLLSDSGFYLCAWSGAVEKLFFGSGTQLSVL.

This clonotype was observed a few times. Its ends do not fully match the called genes, so a read error is possible. The chain uses TRBV7-7 and TRBJ2-5; 11 bases agree with TRBD2. The germline V gene has CDR1 SSHAT and CDR2 FNYEAQ (reference sequence). The CDR3 covers 14 residues. This chain's CDR3 is CASSRLAGQETQYF. In DNA, the CDR3 is TGTGCTAGCAGCAGACTAGCGGGGCAAGAGACCCAGTACTTC.

This clonotype was picked up a small number of times. The rearrangement uses TRBV12-3 or TRBV12-4 and TRBJ2-1; D could derive from TRBD1 or TRBD2 (5 bases each). This CDR3 region has 15 residues. Trimming pared 6 bases from V and 5 bases from J, leaving 17 bases between. CDR3 coding DNA: TGTGCCAGCAGCCAGCAACGGGGCCAAAACAATGAGCAGTTCTTC. This translates into CASSQQRGQNNEQFF.

The chain uses TRBV5-1 and TRBJ1-4; a weak D match, TRBD1 (5 bases). CDR1 SGHRS and CDR2 YFSETQ come from the germline V gene. Between the trimmed V and J ends, which lost 5 bases and 5 bases, there was a span of 10 bases. This CDR3 is built from 13 residues. The CDR3 DNA is TGCGCCAGCAGGACAGACGAAAATGAAAAACTGTTTTTT. It specifies CASRTDENEKLFF.

This chain links TRBV20-1 with TRBJ2-7; D is unresolved. CDR3 size: 15 residues. Germline lookup yields CDR1 DFQATT and CDR2 SNEGSKA (reference sequence). V shed 3 bases and J shed 2 bases, with 17 bases lying between them. The CDR3 coding sequence is TGCAGTGCTAGGGGGTCGTGGTGGGGAACCTACGAGCAGTACTTC. Amino acid sequence: CSARGSWWGTYEQYF.

This chain's CDR3 is CASTTTENTEAFF. The DNA of the CDR3 is TGTGCCAGCACCACGACAGAGAACACTGAAGCTTTCTTT. The V call is TRBV6-6, the J call TRBJ1-1; D perhaps matches TRBD1 (5 bases). Germline V CDR1 and CDR2: MNHNY, SVGAGI (reference sequence). This CDR3 region has 13 residues. The V end lost 7 bases, the J end lost 1 base, and 10 bases lay between the germline ends.